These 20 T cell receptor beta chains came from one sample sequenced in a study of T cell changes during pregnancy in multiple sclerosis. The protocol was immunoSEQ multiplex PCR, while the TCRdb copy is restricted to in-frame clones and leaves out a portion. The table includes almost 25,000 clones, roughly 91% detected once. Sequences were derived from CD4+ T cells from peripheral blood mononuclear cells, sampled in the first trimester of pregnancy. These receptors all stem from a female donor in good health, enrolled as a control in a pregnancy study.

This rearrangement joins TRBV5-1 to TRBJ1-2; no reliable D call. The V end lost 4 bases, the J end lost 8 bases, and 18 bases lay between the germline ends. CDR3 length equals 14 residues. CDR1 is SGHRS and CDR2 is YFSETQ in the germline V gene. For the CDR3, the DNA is TGCGCCAGCAGCGGATCCCGGGGTTCGGAAGGCTACACCTTC. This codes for CASSGSRGSEGYTF.

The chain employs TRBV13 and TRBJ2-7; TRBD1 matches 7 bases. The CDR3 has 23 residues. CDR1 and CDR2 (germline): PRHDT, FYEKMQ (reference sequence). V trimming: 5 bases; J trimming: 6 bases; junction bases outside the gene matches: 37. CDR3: CASSINWGTAPVGDGIVGSEQYF. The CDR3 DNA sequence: TGTGCCAGCAGCATAAATTGGGGGACAGCCCCGGTGGGCGATGGGATTGTGGGTTCCGAGCAGTACTTC.

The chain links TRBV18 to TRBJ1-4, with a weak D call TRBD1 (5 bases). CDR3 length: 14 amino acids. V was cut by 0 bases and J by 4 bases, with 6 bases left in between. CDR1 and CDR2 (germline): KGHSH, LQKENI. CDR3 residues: CASSPPGLNEKLFF. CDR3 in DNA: TGTGCCAGCTCACCACCGGGACTTAATGAAAAACTGTTTTTT.

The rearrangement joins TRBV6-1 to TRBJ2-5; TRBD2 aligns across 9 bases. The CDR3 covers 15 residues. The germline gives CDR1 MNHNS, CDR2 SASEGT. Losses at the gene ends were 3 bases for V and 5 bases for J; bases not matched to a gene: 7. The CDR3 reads CASSELSGGGETQYF. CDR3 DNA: TGTGCCAGCAGTGAGCTTAGCGGGGGCGGGGAGACCCAGTACTTC.

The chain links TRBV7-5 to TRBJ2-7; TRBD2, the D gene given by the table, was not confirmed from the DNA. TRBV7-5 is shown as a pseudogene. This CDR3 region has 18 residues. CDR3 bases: TGTGCCAGAAGCCAACGAACTAGCGGGAGCATCAGTTTGTACGAGCAGTACTTC. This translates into CARSQRTSGSISLYEQYF.

The CDR3 DNA sequence: TGTGCCAGCAGCCTAACAGGGGGAAATACCAATCAGCCCCAGCATTTT. This gives the protein CASSLTGGNTNQPQHF. The genes are TRBV28 and TRBJ1-5, with 8 bases matching TRBD1. Germline CDR1 is MDHEN and CDR2 is SYDVKM. The V and J ends lost 6 bases and 3 bases, in that order; junction bases with no gene match: 10. The CDR3 consists of 16 residues.

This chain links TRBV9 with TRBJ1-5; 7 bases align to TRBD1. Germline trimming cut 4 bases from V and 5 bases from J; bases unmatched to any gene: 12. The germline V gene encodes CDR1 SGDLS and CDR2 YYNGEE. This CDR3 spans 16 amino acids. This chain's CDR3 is CASSPGVQGPYQPQHF. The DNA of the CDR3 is TGTGCCAGCAGCCCCGGGGTACAGGGGCCGTATCAGCCCCAGCATTTT.

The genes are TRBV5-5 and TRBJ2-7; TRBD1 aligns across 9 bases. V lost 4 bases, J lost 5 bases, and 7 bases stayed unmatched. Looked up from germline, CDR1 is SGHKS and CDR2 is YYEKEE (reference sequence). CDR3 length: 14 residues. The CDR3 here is CASSNRDRVDEQYF. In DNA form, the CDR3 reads TGTGCCAGCAGCAACCGGGACAGGGTCGACGAGCAGTACTTC.

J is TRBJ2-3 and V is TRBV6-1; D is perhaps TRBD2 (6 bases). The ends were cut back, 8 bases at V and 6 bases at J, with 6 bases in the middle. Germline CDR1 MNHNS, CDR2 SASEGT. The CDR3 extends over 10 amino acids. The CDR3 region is CASGRDTQYF. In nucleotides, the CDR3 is TGTGCCAGCGGGAGGGATACGCAGTATTTT.

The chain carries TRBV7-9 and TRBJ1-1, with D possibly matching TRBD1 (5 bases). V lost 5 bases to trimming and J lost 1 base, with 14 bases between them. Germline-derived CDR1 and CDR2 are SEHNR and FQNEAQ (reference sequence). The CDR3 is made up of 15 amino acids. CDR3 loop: CASSLPGGENTEAFF. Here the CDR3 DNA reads TGTGCCAGCAGCCTCCCGGGAGGGGAGAACACTGAAGCTTTCTTT.

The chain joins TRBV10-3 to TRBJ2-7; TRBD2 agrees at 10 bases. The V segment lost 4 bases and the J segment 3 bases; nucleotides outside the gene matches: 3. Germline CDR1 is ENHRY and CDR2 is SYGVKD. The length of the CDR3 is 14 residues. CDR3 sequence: CAISASGGFYEQYF. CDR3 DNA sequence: TGTGCCATCAGTGCTAGCGGGGGTTTCTACGAGCAGTACTTC.

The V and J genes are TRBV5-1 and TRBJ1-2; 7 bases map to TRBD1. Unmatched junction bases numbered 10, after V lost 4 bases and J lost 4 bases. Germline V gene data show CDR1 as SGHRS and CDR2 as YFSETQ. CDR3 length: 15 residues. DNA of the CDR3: TGCGCCAGCAGCACACAGGGGCCTGGACCCTATGGCTACACCTTC. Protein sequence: CASSTQGPGPYGYTF.

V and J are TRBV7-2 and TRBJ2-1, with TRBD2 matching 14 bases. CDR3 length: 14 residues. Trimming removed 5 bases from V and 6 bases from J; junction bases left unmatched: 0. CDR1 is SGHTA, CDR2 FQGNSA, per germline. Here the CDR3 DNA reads TGTGCCAGCAGCGGGACTAGCGGGGGCAATGAGCAGTTCTTC. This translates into CASSGTSGGNEQFF.

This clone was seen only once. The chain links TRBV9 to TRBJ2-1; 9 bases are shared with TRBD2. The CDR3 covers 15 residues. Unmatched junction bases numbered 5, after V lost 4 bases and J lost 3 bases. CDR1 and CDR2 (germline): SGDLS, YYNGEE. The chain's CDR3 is CASSPKRGVYNEQFF. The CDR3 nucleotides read TGTGCCAGCAGCCCTAAGCGGGGGGTCTACAATGAGCAGTTCTTC.

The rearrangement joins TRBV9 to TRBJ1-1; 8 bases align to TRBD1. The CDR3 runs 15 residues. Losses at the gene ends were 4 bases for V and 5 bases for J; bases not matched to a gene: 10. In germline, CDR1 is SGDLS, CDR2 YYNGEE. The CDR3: CASSPKTGVTTEAFF. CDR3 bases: TGTGCCAGCAGCCCAAAGACAGGGGTTACAACTGAAGCTTTCTTT.

CDR3 nucleotide sequence: TGTGCCAGCAGCTTTGGACTCTTCCCAAATCAGCCCCAGCATTTT. Translating it yields CASSFGLFPNQPQHF. The genes are TRBV7-9 and TRBJ1-5, with unresolved D. Germline V CDR1 and CDR2: SEHNR, FQNEAQ (reference sequence). The germline V and J ends were trimmed by 3 bases and 4 bases, with 13 bases remaining between them. The CDR3 contains 15 residues.

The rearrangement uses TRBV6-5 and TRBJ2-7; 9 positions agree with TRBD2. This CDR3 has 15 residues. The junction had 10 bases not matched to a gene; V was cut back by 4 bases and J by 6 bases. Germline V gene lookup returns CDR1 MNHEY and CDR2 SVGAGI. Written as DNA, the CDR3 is TGTGCCAGCAGTTCTGGCGGGAGGGAAAGTAGCGAGCAGTACTTC. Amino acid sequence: CASSSGGRESSEQYF.

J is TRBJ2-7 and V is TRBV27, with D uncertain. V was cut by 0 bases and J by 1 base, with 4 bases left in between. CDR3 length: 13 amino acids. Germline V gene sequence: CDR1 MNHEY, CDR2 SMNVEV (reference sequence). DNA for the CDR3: TGTGCCAGCAGTTTATCCCCTTCCTACGAGCAGTACTTC. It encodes CASSLSPSYEQYF.

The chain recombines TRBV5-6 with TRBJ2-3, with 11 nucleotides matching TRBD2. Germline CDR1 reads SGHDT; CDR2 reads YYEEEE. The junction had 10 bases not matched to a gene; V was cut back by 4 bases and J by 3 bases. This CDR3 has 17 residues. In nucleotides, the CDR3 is TGTGCCAGCAGCGGACTAGCGGGTCTCGCCGGGACAGATACGCAGTATTTT. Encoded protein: CASSGLAGLAGTDTQYF. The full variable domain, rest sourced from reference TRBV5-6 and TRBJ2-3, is DAGVTQSPTHLIKTRGQQVTLRCSPKSGHDTVSWYQQALGQGPQFIFQYYEEEERQRGNFPDRFSGHQFPNYSSELNVNALLLGDSALYLCASSGLAGLAGTDTQYFGPGTRLTVL.

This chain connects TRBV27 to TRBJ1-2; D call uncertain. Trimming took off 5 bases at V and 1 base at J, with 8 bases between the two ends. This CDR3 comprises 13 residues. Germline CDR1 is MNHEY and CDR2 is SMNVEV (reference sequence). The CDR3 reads CASSAQVNYGYTF. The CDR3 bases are TGTGCCAGCAGTGCCCAGGTTAACTATGGCTACACCTTC.